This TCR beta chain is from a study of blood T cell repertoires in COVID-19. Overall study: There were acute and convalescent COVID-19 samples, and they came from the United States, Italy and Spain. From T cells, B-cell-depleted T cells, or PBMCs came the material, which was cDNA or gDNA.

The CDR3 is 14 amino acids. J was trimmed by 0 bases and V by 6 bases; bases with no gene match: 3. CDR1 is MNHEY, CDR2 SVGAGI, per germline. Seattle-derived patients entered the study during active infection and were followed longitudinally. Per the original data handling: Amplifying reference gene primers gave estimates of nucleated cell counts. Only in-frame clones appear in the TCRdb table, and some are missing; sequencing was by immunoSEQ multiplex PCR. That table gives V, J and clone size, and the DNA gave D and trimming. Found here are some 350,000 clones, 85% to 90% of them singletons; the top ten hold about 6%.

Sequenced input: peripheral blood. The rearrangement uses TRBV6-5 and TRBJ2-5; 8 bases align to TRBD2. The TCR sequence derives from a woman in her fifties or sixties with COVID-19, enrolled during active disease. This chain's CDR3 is CASSGGANQETQYF. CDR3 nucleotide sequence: TGTGCCAGCAGCGGGGGGGCGAACCAAGAGACCCAGTACTTC.